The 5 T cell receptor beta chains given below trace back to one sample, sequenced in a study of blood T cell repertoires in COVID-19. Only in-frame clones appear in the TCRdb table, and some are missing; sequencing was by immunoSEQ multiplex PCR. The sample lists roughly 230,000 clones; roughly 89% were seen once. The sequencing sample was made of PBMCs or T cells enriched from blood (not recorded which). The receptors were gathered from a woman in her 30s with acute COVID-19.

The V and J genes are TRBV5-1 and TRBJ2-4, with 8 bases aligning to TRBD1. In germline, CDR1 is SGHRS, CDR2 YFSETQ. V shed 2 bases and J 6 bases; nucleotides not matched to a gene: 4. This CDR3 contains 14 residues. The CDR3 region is CASSFGQGGNIQYF. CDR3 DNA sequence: TGCGCCAGCAGCTTCGGACAGGGTGGAAACATTCAGTACTTC.

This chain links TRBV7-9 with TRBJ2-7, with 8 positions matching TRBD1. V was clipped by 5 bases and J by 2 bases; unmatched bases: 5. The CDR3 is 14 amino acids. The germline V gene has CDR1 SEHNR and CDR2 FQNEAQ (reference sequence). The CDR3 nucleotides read TGTGCCAGCAGCCCGACAGGGGCCGCCTACGAGCAGTACTTC. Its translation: CASSPTGAAYEQYF. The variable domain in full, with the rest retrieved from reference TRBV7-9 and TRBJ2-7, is DTGVSQNPRHKITKRGQNVTFRCDPISEHNRLYWYRQTLGQGPEFLTYFQNEAQLEKSRLLSDRFSAERPKGSFSTLEIQRTEQGDSAMYLCASSPTGAAYEQYFGPGTRLTVT.

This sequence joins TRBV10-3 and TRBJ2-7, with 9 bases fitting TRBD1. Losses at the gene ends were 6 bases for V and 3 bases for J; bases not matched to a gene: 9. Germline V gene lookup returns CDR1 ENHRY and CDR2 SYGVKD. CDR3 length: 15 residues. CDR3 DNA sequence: TGTGCCATCAGGGAGGGACAGGGAACGGGCTACGAGCAGTACTTC. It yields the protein CAIREGQGTGYEQYF.

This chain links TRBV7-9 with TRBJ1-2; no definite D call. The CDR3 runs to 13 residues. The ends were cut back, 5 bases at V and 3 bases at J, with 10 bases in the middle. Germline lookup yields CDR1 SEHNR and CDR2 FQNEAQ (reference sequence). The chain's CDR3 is CASSHGGDYGYTF. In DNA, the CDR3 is TGTGCCAGCAGCCATGGCGGAGACTATGGCTACACCTTC.

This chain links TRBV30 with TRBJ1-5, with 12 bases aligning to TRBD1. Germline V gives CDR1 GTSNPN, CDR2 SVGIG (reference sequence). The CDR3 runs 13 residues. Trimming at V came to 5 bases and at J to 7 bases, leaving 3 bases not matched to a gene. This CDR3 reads CAWGTGGAQPQHF. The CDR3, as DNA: TGTGCCTGGGGGACAGGGGGCGCCCAGCCCCAGCATTTT.